Presented here are 29 T cell receptor beta chains from one specimen sequenced in a study of T cells in tuberculosis. Assay used: immunoSEQ multiplex PCR; TCRdb lists only in-frame clones, some missing. The sample includes about 43,000 clones, approximately 94% of them seen just once. Sequencing was done on a sample of PBMCs. Receptors were obtained from a donor aged 10-30 years with latent tuberculosis or without tuberculosis infection. Some clones in this sample may be carry-over from other donors' samples.

The chain uses TRBV19 and TRBJ2-2; tentative D call: TRBD2 (5 bases). V gave up 5 bases and J gave up 5 bases, with 21 bases separating them. CDR1 is LNHDA and CDR2 is SQIVND in the germline V gene (reference sequence). CDR3 length: 17 amino acids. The CDR3 sequence is CASSPPLGRGMTGELFF. CDR3 in DNA: TGTGCCAGTAGTCCTCCATTGGGCCGGGGTATGACCGGGGAGCTGTTTTTT.

The chain is built from TRBV30 and TRBJ1-1, with 7 bases that match TRBD1. After removal of 2 bases from V and 10 bases from J, the junction contained 16 bases not matched to a gene. The germline V gene has CDR1 GTSNPN and CDR2 SVGIG (reference sequence). The CDR3 contains 15 residues. Written as DNA, the CDR3 is TGTGCCTGGAGTAAATTTGCGGGACAGACTTCCGTAGCTTTCTTT. Its translation is CAWSKFAGQTSVAFF. Complete variable domain (other parts from reference TRBV30 and TRBJ1-1): SQTIHQWPATLVQPVGSPLSLECTVEGTSNPNLYWYRQAAGRGLQLLFYSVGIGQISSEVPQNLSASRPQDRQFILSSKKLLLSDSGFYLCAWSKFAGQTSVAFFGQGTRLTVV.

The chain is built from TRBV7-9 and TRBJ1-2, with 8 nucleotides matching TRBD1. J was trimmed by 0 bases and V by 3 bases; bases with no gene match: 9. This CDR3 region has 17 residues. The V gene's germline CDR1 is SEHNR and CDR2 FQNEAQ (reference sequence). The DNA of the CDR3 is TGTGCCAGCAGCTTCCCGGGACAGGCGAACCCTAACTATGGCTACACCTTC. The encoded protein is CASSFPGQANPNYGYTF.

The genes are TRBV13 and TRBJ2-7, with 11 bases matching TRBD2. This CDR3 region has 16 residues. V was clipped by 3 bases and J by 1 base; unmatched bases: 5. Germline CDR1 and CDR2: PRHDT and FYEKMQ (reference sequence). For the CDR3, the DNA is TGTGCCAGCAGCTTCCGACTAGCGGGGCCATCCTACGAGCAGTACTTC. Protein product: CASSFRLAGPSYEQYF.

V and J are TRBV28 and TRBJ2-7, with a possible D match to TRBD1 (6 bases). V dropped 5 bases and J dropped 2 bases, with 10 bases sitting between them. The CDR3 has 13 amino acids. Germline V gene data show CDR1 as MDHEN and CDR2 as SYDVKM. The DNA of the CDR3 is TGTGCCAGCAGTATCAGGGGCCCCTACGAGCAGTACTTC. As protein: CASSIRGPYEQYF.

The chain employs TRBV6-1 and TRBJ1-1; no definite D call. The ends were cut back, 3 bases at V and 4 bases at J, with 12 bases in the middle. The germline V gene encodes CDR1 MNHNS and CDR2 SASEGT. CDR3 length: 14 amino acids. CDR3 bases: TGTGCCAGCAGTGATTTGCGGCCCAGCACTGAAGCTTTCTTT. It yields the protein CASSDLRPSTEAFF.

V gene TRBV4-3 combines with J gene TRBJ2-7; 11 positions agree with TRBD1. The ends lost 5 bases at V and 3 bases at J; junction bases unmatched: 15. Germline CDR1 and CDR2: LGHNA and YSLEER. This CDR3 has 18 residues. CDR3 DNA: TGCGCCAGCAGCAGAGGACAGGGGGCGGGAACTAGTCACTACGAGCAGTACTTC. Its translation: CASSRGQGAGTSHYEQYF.

The CDR3 nucleotides are TGCGCCAGCAGCCAAGGGAGGGGAGGGAACACTGAAGCTTTCTTT. This translates into CASSQGRGGNTEAFF. V gene TRBV4-3 combines with J gene TRBJ1-1; weak D call: TRBD1 (5 bases). This CDR3 has 15 amino acids. The V gene lost 1 base and the J gene lost 1 base, with 10 bases spanning the gap. Germline CDR1 and CDR2: LGHNA and YSLEER.

The rearrangement links TRBV28 to TRBJ1-1, with 7 bases lining up with TRBD1. CDR1 and CDR2 from the germline V gene are MDHEN and SYDVKM. The CDR3 is 16 amino acids. The J segment lost 1 base and the V segment lost 0 bases, leaving 5 bases of the junction unmatched. CDR3 sequence (DNA): TGTGCCAGCAGTTTATGGGGTACAGGGGAGAACACTGAAGCTTTCTTT. It translates to CASSLWGTGENTEAFF.

The rearrangement uses TRBV29-1 and TRBJ2-1; 11 nucleotides line up with TRBD2. The CDR3 covers 15 residues. The V gene end was trimmed by 7 bases and the J gene end by 7 bases; junction bases not matched to a gene: 12. The V gene's germline CDR1 is SQVTM and CDR2 ANQGSEA. The CDR3 bases are TGCAGCGCCACAGACGGACTAGCGGGCCTGAATGAGCAGTTCTTC. It codes for CSATDGLAGLNEQFF.

This chain joins TRBV6-5 and TRBJ1-2; TRBD1 aligns across 10 bases. This CDR3 is 13 amino acids long. The germline CDR1 and CDR2 sequences are MNHEY and SVGAGI. V lost 4 bases and J lost 8; bases outside the gene matches: 4. This chain's CDR3 is CASSFGQGDGYTF. The CDR3 DNA is TGTGCCAGCAGTTTCGGACAGGGGGACGGCTACACCTTC.

This chain connects TRBV7-2 to TRBJ1-1; 7 nucleotides agree with TRBD1. This CDR3 contains 14 residues. The germline CDR1 and CDR2 sequences are SGHTA and FQGNSA. Losses at the gene ends were 0 bases for V and 8 bases for J; bases not matched to a gene: 6. This chain's CDR3 is CASSLASGGVEAFF. The CDR3 nucleotides are TGTGCCAGCAGCTTAGCTTCAGGGGGAGTCGAAGCTTTCTTT.

The chain uses TRBV5-1 and TRBJ2-1; 7 nucleotides match TRBD2. With 2 bases clipped from V and 5 bases from J, the junction kept 10 bases outside the gene matches. The CDR3 sequence is 16 residues long. Germline V gives CDR1 SGHRS, CDR2 YFSETQ. The CDR3 DNA reads as TGCGCCAGCAGCTTCGATACGACTAGCAGAAACAATGAGCAGTTCTTC. This codes for CASSFDTTSRNNEQFF.

The rearrangement joins TRBV28 to TRBJ2-4; D is possibly TRBD2 (5 bases). Germline V gene lookup returns CDR1 MDHEN and CDR2 SYDVKM. The CDR3 runs 13 residues. V dropped 4 bases and J dropped 6 bases, with 10 bases sitting between them. CDR3 region: CASSSLAGNIQYF. The CDR3 bases are TGTGCCAGCAGTTCACTGGCGGGAAACATTCAGTACTTC.

The genes are TRBV19 and TRBJ1-5; D possibly corresponds to TRBD1 (5 bases). The CDR3 has 14 amino acids. V was cut by 4 bases and J by 4 bases, with 11 bases left in between. The germline V gene encodes CDR1 LNHDA and CDR2 SQIVND (reference sequence). As DNA, the CDR3 is TGTGCCAGTAGTACGGGGACTGATAATCAGCCCCAGCATTTT. This sequence encodes CASSTGTDNQPQHF.

V usage is TRBV12-5 and J usage is TRBJ2-7, with TRBD2 matching 9 bases. The germline V gene has CDR1 LGHNT and CDR2 FRNRAP. Trimming took 0 bases from V and 3 from J; bases not matched to a gene: 3. The CDR3 loop spans 15 amino acids. CDR3 loop: CASGLVLAGSYEQYF. The CDR3 bases are TGTGCTAGTGGTTTGGTACTAGCGGGTAGCTACGAGCAGTACTTC.

The CDR3 reads CASSLALQGAGEKLFF. CDR3 sequence (DNA): TGTGCCAGCAGCTTAGCTCTTCAGGGGGCCGGTGAAAAACTGTTTTTT. The chain uses TRBV7-9 and TRBJ1-4; 8 bases map to TRBD1. The CDR3 runs 16 residues. The V gene end was trimmed by 0 bases and the J gene end by 7 bases; junction bases not matched to a gene: 7. CDR1 and CDR2 from the germline V gene are SEHNR and FQNEAQ (reference sequence).

The chain has TRBV4-1 and TRBJ2-1, with unresolved D. Germline loops: CDR1 MGHRA, CDR2 YSYEKL. Trimming cost V 0 bases and J 6 bases, with 18 bases left between them. This CDR3 has 17 residues. The CDR3 nucleotides are TGCGCCAGCAGCCAAGATCTCGCCGCGGAGACCATCAATGAGCAGTTCTTC. It codes for CASSQDLAAETINEQFF.

The chain combines TRBV6-5 with TRBJ1-1; D not resolved. Germline V lookup: CDR1 MNHEY, CDR2 SVGAGI. This CDR3 has 13 amino acids. V was pared by 0 bases and J by 4 bases, with 6 bases between. The CDR3 bases are TGTGCCAGCAGTTACTCCGAGGGCACTGAAGCTTTCTTT. This translates into CASSYSEGTEAFF.

The V gene is TRBV27, the J gene TRBJ1-1; 9 bases fit TRBD1. There are 14 residues in the CDR3. J gave up 4 bases and V 5 bases, and 5 bases lay outside the gene matches. Germline CDR1 MNHEY, CDR2 SMNVEV (reference sequence). The CDR3 is CASSIQGAGTEAFF. The DNA for the CDR3 is TGTGCCAGCAGTATACAGGGGGCCGGCACTGAAGCTTTCTTT.

This clone was seen a single time. This sequence joins TRBV9 and TRBJ2-1, with TRBD1 matching 8 bases. The length of the CDR3 is 16 residues. Trimming took 3 bases from V and 5 from J; bases not matched to a gene: 10. The germline CDR1 and CDR2 sequences are SGDLS and YYNGEE. The CDR3 DNA follows: TGTGCCAGCAGCGCCGGACAGGGAAGGAACAACAATGAGCAGTTCTTC. This sequence encodes CASSAGQGRNNNEQFF.

This clone has only a few counts. The rearrangement joins TRBV19 to TRBJ1-2; 9 nucleotides align to TRBD1. V lost 7 bases to trimming and J lost 8 bases; unmatched junction nucleotides: 11. The CDR3 covers 14 residues. Germline V gene data show CDR1 as LNHDA and CDR2 as SQIVND (reference sequence). The CDR3 protein is CASNSDRGGFGYTF. In DNA, the CDR3 is TGTGCCAGTAACTCGGACAGGGGAGGTTTCGGCTACACCTTC.

This chain uses TRBV13 with TRBJ2-7; a possible D gene is TRBD1 (6 bases). The CDR3 totals 15 residues. Trimming took 0 bases from V and 1 from J, leaving 10 bases between them. Germline V gene lookup returns CDR1 PRHDT and CDR2 FYEKMQ (reference sequence). CDR3 loop: CASSLGKDSSYEQYF. In DNA form, the CDR3 reads TGTGCCAGCAGCTTAGGCAAGGACAGTTCCTACGAGCAGTACTTC.

The chain couples TRBV6-5 to TRBJ1-5; D remains unclear. The CDR3 totals 15 residues. Germline CDR1 reads MNHEY; CDR2 reads SVGAGI. V was shortened by 0 bases and J by 4 bases, with 10 bases between the two germline ends. For the CDR3, the DNA is TGTGCCAGCAGTTACTCGAAGGCGGGAAATCAGCCCCAGCATTTT. The encoded protein is CASSYSKAGNQPQHF.

The chain combines TRBV28 with TRBJ2-2; TRBD2 agrees at 8 bases. The length of the CDR3 is 14 residues. J gave up 7 bases and V 8 bases, and 9 bases lay outside the gene matches. CDR1 is MDHEN, CDR2 SYDVKM, per germline. The CDR3 nucleotides are TGTGCCAGCCTTCCGGGACTAGTAGTCGGGGAGCTGTTTTTT. Its translation: CASLPGLVVGELFF.

This clone was counted a single time. The genes are TRBV27 and TRBJ1-5; possible D gene TRBD1, 5 bases. V shed 6 bases and J shed 6 bases, with 9 bases lying between them. There are 12 residues in the CDR3. Per the germline V gene, CDR1 is MNHEY and CDR2 is SMNVEV (reference sequence). CDR3 amino acids: CASRQGGQPQHF. The CDR3 DNA reads TGTGCCAGCAGGCAGGGCGGTCAGCCCCAGCATTTT.

V usage is TRBV7-2 and J usage is TRBJ1-2; 9 nucleotides match TRBD1. The J segment lost 6 bases and the V segment lost 2 bases, leaving 1 base of the junction unmatched. Germline CDR1 reads SGHTA; CDR2 reads FQGNSA. The CDR3 length is 13 residues. The CDR3 DNA sequence: TGTGCCAGCAGCTTAACAGGGGGCGATGGCTACACCTTC. It yields the protein CASSLTGGDGYTF.

This clone is a singleton in its sample. This chain joins TRBV19 and TRBJ2-1; D perhaps matches TRBD2 (6 bases). The V and J ends lost 5 bases and 9 bases respectively, with 20 bases between them. CDR3 length: 15 amino acids. Germline V gives CDR1 LNHDA, CDR2 SQIVND (reference sequence). In DNA, the CDR3 is TGTGCCAGTAGTGTCCGGGACTTCCAGAGTAGTGAGCAGTTCTTC. Translated, it gives CASSVRDFQSSEQFF.

The count of this clone is one. This chain joins TRBV9 and TRBJ2-1, with a weak D call TRBD1 (6 bases). V lost 4 bases to trimming and J lost 5 bases, with 16 bases between them. The germline gives CDR1 SGDLS, CDR2 YYNGEE. This CDR3 is built from 15 residues. The CDR3 region is CASSLQGLGDNEQFF. The CDR3 nucleotides are TGTGCCAGCAGCCTTCAGGGGTTAGGGGACAATGAGCAGTTCTTC. The entire variable domain, with the rest obtained from reference TRBV9 and TRBJ2-1, is as follows: DSGVTQTPKHLITATGQRVTLRCSPRSGDLSVYWYQQSLDQGLQFLIQYYNGEERAKGNILERFSAQQFPDLHSELNLSSLELGDSALYFCASSLQGLGDNEQFFGPGTRLTVL.